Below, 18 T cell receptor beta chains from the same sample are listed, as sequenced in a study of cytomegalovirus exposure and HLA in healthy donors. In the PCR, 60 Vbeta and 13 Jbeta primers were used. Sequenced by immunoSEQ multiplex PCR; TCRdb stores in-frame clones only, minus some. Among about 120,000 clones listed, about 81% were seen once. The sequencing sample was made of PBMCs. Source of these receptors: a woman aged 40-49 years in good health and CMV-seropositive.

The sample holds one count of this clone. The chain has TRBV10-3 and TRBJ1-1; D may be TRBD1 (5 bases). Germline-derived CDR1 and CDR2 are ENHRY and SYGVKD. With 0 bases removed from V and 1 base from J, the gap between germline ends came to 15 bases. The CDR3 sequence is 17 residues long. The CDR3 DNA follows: TGTGCCATCAGTGAGTCGCCCGGACATGTAGGGAACACTGAAGCTTTCTTT. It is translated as CAISESPGHVGNTEAFF.

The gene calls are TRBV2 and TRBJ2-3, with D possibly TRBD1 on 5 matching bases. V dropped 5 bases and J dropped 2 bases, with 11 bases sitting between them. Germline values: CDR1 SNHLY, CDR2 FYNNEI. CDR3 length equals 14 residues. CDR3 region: CASSLRAPTDTQYF. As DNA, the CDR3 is TGTGCCAGCAGTCTCAGGGCTCCCACAGATACGCAGTATTTT.

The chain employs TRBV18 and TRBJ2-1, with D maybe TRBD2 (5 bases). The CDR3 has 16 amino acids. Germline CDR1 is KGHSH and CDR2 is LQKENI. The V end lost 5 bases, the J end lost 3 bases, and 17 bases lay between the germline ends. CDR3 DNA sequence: TGTGCCAGCTCATTCGTTACTAGTCCGCACTACAATGAGCAGTTCTTC. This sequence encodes CASSFVTSPHYNEQFF.

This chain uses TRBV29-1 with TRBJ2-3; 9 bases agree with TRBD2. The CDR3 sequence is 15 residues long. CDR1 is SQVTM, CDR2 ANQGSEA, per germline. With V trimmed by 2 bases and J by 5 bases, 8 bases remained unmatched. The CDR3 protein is CSVESLAGSGDTQYF. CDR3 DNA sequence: TGCAGCGTTGAAAGTCTAGCGGGGAGTGGAGATACGCAGTATTTT.

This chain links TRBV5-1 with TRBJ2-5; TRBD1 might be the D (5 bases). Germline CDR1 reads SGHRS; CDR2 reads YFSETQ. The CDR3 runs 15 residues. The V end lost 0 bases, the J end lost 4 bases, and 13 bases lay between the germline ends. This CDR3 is CASSLEQVSRETQYF. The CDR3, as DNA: TGCGCCAGCAGCTTGGAACAGGTATCTAGAGAGACCCAGTACTTC.

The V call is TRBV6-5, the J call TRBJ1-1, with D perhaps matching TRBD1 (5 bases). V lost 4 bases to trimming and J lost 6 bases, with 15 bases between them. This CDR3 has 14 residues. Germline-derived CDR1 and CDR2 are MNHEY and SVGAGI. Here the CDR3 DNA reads TGTGCCAGCAGTTTACGGAGGGGTATCCCTGAAGCTTTCTTT. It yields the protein CASSLRRGIPEAFF.

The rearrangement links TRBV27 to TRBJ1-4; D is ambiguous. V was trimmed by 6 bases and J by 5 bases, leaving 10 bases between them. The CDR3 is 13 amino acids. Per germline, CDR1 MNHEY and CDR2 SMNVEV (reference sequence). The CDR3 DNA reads TGTGCCAGCAGGAGGAGGGTAAATGAAAAACTGTTTTTT. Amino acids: CASRRRVNEKLFF.

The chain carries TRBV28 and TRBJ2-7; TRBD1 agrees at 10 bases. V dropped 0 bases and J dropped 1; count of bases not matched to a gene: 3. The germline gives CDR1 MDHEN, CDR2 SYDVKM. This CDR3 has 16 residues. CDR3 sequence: CASSLWTGGPSYEQYF. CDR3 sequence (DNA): TGTGCCAGCAGTTTATGGACAGGGGGCCCTTCCTACGAGCAGTACTTC.

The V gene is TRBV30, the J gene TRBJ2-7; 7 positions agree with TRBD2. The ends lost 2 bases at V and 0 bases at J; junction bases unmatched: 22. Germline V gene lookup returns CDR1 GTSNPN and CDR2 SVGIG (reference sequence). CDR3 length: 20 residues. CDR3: CAWSFQHQVLAANFSYEQYF. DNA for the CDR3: TGTGCCTGGAGTTTCCAACACCAGGTTCTAGCGGCTAATTTCTCCTACGAGCAGTACTTC.

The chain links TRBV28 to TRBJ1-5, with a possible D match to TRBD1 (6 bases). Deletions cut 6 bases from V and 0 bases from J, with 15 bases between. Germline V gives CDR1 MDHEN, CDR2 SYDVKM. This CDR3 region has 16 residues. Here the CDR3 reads CASRKRGGGSNQPQHF. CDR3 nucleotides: TGTGCCAGCAGAAAAAGGGGGGGTGGTAGCAATCAGCCCCAGCATTTT.

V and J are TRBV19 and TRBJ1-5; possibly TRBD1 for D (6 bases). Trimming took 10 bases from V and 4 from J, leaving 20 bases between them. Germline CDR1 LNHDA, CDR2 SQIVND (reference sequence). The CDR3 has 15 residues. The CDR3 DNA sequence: TGTGCCATGGCTCCCTCGGACAGCAAAAATCAGCCCCAGCATTTT. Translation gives CAMAPSDSKNQPQHF.

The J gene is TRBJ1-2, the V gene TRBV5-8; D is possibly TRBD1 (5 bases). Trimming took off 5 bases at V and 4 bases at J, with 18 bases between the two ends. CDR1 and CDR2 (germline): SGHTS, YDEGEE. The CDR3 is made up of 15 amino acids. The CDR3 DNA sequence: TGTGCCAGCAGTTCGCAAGTCGGGGGAACCTATGGCTACACCTTC. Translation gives CASSSQVGGTYGYTF.

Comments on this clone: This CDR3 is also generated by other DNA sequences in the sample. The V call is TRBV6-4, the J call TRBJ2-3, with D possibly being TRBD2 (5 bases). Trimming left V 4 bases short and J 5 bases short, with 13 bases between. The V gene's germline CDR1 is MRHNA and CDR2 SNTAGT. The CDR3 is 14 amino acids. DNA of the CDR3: TGTGCCAGCAGTGCCGCGGGCGGTCGAGATACGCAGTATTTT. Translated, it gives CASSAAGGRDTQYF.

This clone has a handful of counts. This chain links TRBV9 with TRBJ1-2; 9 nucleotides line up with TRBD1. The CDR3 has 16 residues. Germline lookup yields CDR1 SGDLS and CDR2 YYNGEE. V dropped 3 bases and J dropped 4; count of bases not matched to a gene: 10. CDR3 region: CASSERPGQGVYGYTF. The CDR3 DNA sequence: TGTGCCAGCAGCGAAAGACCGGGACAGGGTGTCTATGGCTACACCTTC.

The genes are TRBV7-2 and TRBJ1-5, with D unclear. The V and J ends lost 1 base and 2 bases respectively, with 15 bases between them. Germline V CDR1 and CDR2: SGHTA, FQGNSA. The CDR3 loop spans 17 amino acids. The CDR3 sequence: CASSLEQAVIGNQPQHF. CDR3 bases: TGTGCCAGCAGCTTAGAGCAAGCTGTTATTGGCAATCAGCCCCAGCATTTT.

The DNA of the CDR3 is TGTGCCAGCAGCGTATCCCAGAACACCGGGGAGCTGTTTTTT. It codes for CASSVSQNTGELFF. The chain recombines TRBV9 with TRBJ2-2; the D is unclear. The V end lost 1 base, the J end lost 1 base, and 5 bases lay between the germline ends. CDR3 length: 14 amino acids. Germline loops: CDR1 SGDLS, CDR2 YYNGEE.

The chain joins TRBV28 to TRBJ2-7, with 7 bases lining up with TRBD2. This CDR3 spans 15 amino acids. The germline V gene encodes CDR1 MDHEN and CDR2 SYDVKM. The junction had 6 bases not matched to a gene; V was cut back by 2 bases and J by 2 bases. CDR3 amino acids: CASSLGLAATYEQYF. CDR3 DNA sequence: TGTGCCAGCAGTTTAGGGCTAGCGGCCACCTACGAGCAGTACTTC.

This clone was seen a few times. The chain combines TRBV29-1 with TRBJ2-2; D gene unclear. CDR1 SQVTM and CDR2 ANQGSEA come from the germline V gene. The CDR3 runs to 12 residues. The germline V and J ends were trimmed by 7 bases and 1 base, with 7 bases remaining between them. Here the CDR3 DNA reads TGCAGCGCCAGCGAGAACACCGGGGAGCTGTTTTTT. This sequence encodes CSASENTGELFF.